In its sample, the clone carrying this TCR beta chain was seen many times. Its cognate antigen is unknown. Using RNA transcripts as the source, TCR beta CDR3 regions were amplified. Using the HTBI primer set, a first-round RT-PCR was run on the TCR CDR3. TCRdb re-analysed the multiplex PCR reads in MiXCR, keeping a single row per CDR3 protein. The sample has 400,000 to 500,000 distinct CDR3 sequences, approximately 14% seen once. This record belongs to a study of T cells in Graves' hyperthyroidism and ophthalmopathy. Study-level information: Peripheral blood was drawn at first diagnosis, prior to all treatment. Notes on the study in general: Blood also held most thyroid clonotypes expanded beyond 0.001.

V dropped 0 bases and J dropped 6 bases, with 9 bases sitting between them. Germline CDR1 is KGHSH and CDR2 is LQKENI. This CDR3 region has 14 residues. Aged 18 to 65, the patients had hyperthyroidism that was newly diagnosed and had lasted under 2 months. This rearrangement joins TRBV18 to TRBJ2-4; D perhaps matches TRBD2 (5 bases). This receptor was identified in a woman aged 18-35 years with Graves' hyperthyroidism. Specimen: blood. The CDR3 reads CASSPPPSPNIQYF. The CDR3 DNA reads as TGTGCCAGCTCACCACCCCCTAGCCCAAACATTCAGTACTTC.